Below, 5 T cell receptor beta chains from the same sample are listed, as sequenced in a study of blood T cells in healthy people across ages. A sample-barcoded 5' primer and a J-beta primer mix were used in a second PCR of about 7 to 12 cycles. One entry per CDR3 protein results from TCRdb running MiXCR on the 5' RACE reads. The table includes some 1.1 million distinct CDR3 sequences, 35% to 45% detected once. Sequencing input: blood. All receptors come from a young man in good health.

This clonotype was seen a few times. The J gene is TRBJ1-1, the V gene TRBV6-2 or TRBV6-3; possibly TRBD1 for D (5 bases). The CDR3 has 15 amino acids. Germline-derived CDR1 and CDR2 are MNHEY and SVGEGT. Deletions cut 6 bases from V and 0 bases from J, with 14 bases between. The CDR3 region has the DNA TGTGCCAGCAGCCCACGGGGCAGACTGAACACTGAAGCTTTCTTT. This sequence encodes CASSPRGRLNTEAFF.

CDR3: CASSEGVDLAYGYTF. In nucleotides, the CDR3 is TGTGCCAGCAGCGAGGGTGTGGATCTGGCCTATGGCTACACCTTC. This chain links TRBV7-2 with TRBJ1-2; D is unresolved. CDR1 and CDR2 (germline): SGHTA, FQGNSA. Trimming pared 5 bases from V and 4 bases from J, leaving 17 bases between. There are 15 residues in the CDR3.

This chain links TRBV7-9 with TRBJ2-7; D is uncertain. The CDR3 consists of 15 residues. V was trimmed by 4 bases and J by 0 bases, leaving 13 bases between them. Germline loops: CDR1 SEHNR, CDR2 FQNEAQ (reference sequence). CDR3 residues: CASSSPLEHSYEQYF. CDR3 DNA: TGTGCCAGCAGCTCCCCCCTGGAACACTCCTACGAGCAGTACTTC. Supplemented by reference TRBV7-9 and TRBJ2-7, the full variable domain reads DTGVSQNPRHKITKRGQNVTFRCDPISEHNRLYWYRQTLGQGPEFLTYFQNEAQLEKSRLLSDRFSAERPKGSFSTLEIQRTEQGDSAMYLCASSSPLEHSYEQYFGPGTRLTVT.

The CDR3 here is CASSLDWGYMNTEAFF. The CDR3, as DNA: TGTGCCAGCAGCCTAGACTGGGGTTACATGAACACTGAAGCTTTCTTT. The chain couples TRBV7-2 to TRBJ1-1; D not certain. The CDR3 covers 16 residues. Between the trimmed V and J ends, which lost 5 bases and 0 bases, there was a span of 16 bases. CDR1 and CDR2 (germline): SGHTA, FQGNSA.

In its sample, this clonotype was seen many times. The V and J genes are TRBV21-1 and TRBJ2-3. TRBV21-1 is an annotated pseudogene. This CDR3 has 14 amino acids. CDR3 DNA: TGTGCCAGCAGCAATAGACATGGCACAGATACGCAGTATTTT. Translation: CASSNRHGTDTQYF.